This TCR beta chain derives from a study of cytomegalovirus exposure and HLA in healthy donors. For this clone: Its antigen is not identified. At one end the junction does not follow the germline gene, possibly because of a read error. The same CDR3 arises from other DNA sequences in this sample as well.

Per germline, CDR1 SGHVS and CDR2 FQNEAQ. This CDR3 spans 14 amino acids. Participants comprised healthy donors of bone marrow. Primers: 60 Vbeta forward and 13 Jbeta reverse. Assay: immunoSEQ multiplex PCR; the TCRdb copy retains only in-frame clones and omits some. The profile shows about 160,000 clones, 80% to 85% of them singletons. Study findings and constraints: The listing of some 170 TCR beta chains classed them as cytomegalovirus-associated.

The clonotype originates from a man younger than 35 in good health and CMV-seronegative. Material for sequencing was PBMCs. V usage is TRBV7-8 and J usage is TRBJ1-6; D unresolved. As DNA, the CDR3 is TGTGCCAGTAGCTTAGGCGGGGAAGGTTCACCCCTCCACTTT. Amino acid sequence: CASSLGGEGSPLHF. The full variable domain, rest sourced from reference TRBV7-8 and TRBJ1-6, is GAGVSQSPRYKVAKRGQDVALRCDPISGHVSLFWYQQALGQGPEFLTYFQNEAQLDKSGLPSDRFFAERPEGSVSTLKIQRTQQEDSAVYLCASSLGGEGSPLHFGNGTRLTVT.